One and the same sample provided the 18 T cell receptor beta chains below, sequenced in a study of CD8+ T cells in alopecia areata. cDNA prepared by RNA extraction and subsequent reverse transcription served as the template for sequencing. Measured with immunoSEQ multiplex PCR; TCRdb has only the in-frame clones, and not every one. This table has about 260,000 clones, over 45% appearing once. Treatment indicated: oral pan-JAK inhibitor, 5-10 mg twice daily. Sequenced material: CD4+ T cells sorted from blood, taken at approximately week 52, from a patient treated with tofacitinib. The origin of the receptors is a human donor with alopecia areata.

CDR3 sequence reads: CSVGAGPLTDTQYF. The CDR3 DNA is TGCAGCGTTGGGGCGGGCCCCCTCACAGATACGCAGTATTTT. The V gene is TRBV29-1, the J gene TRBJ2-3, with TRBD2 as a possible D gene (5 bases). This CDR3 is built from 14 residues. Germline CDR1 reads SQVTM; CDR2 reads ANQGSEA. Trimming left V 4 bases short and J 2 bases short, with 13 bases between.

The J gene is TRBJ1-1, the V gene TRBV9; D is unclear. The CDR3 contains 13 residues. The germline CDR1 and CDR2 sequences are SGDLS and YYNGEE. V dropped 6 bases and J dropped 7 bases, with 16 bases sitting between them. CDR3 bases: TGTGCCAGCAACCCTTCGGGAGGTAGTGAAGCTTTCTTT. It encodes CASNPSGGSEAFF.

V and J are TRBV12-5 and TRBJ2-7; 8 bases fit TRBD2. This CDR3 is built from 16 residues. Germline CDR1 reads LGHNT; CDR2 reads FRNRAP. V lost 5 bases and J lost 2; bases outside the gene matches: 11. CDR3 DNA: TGTGCTAGTGGTCCCGTACGGGGGGGTCCTCCCTACGAGCAGTACTTC. It codes for CASGPVRGGPPYEQYF.

V is TRBV6-1 and J is TRBJ1-2; D is possibly TRBD1 (5 bases). V shed 1 base and J shed 7 bases, with 19 bases lying between them. This CDR3 spans 16 amino acids. The germline V gene has CDR1 MNHNS and CDR2 SASEGT. CDR3 amino acids: CASSEVFTGPSGGYTF. The CDR3 region has the DNA TGTGCCAGCAGTGAAGTTTTTACAGGACCGTCGGGTGGCTACACCTTC.

About this clone: This sample includes further DNA sequences coding for the same CDR3. The CDR3 nucleotides are TGCAGTGCTAGACCCGAAGAGACCCAGTACTTC. Its protein is CSARPEETQYF. The rearrangement links TRBV20-1 to TRBJ2-5; D call uncertain. Trimming stripped 2 bases from V and 3 bases from J, with 4 bases between. From germline, CDR1 is DFQATT and CDR2 SNEGSKA (reference sequence). The CDR3 length is 11 residues.

This clone was found a few times. The rearrangement links TRBV6-5 to TRBJ1-2, with D uncertain. CDR1 is MNHEY and CDR2 is SVGAGI in the germline V gene. V was cut by 0 bases and J by 2 bases, with 7 bases left in between. There are 14 residues in the CDR3. The DNA of the CDR3 is TGTGCCAGCAGTTACTCAGTCACCAACTATGGCTACACCTTC. It encodes CASSYSVTNYGYTF.

The gene calls are TRBV25-1 and TRBJ1-6; the D is unclear. Germline CDR1 MGHDK, CDR2 SYGVNS. The CDR3 totals 14 residues. V lost 4 bases and J lost 7, with 11 bases in between. CDR3 amino acids: CASSVTDRNSPLHF. Here the CDR3 DNA reads TGTGCCAGCAGTGTGACCGACCGGAATTCACCCCTCCACTTT.

This chain uses TRBV5-1 with TRBJ1-1, with a tentative D call TRBD1 (5 bases). CDR1 is SGHRS, CDR2 YFSETQ, per germline. This CDR3 contains 12 residues. V lost 4 bases and J lost 5, with 9 bases in between. CDR3 loop: CASSPPGTEAFF. CDR3 nucleotides: TGCGCCAGCAGCCCGCCAGGGACTGAAGCTTTCTTT.

This sequence joins TRBV5-1 and TRBJ2-7; D gene ambiguous. V was clipped by 0 bases and J by 3 bases, with 7 bases between them. This CDR3 spans 13 amino acids. The germline CDR1 and CDR2 sequences are SGHRS and YFSETQ. CDR3 coding DNA: TGCGCCAGCAGCTTGGAGTACCTCTACGAGCAGTACTTC. Translation gives CASSLEYLYEQYF.

The V call is TRBV30, the J call TRBJ2-1; no firm D call. The CDR3 loop spans 13 amino acids. In germline, CDR1 is GTSNPN, CDR2 SVGIG (reference sequence). V shed 3 bases and J shed 1 base, with 7 bases lying between them. Here the CDR3 reads CAWRFGSYNEQFF. The CDR3 DNA sequence: TGTGCCTGGAGGTTTGGATCCTACAATGAGCAGTTCTTC.

This chain links TRBV9 with TRBJ2-1; 7 nucleotides line up with TRBD1. The length of the CDR3 is 14 residues. CDR1 and CDR2 from the germline V gene are SGDLS and YYNGEE. Trimming took 0 bases from V and 9 from J; bases not matched to a gene: 6. The DNA of the CDR3 is TGTGCCAGCAGCGTAGGACAGGGTGGTGGTGAGCAGTTCTTC. This sequence encodes CASSVGQGGGEQFF.

V is TRBV2 and J is TRBJ2-5; a possible D gene is TRBD1 (6 bases). In germline, CDR1 is SNHLY, CDR2 FYNNEI. The CDR3 has 13 residues. The V end lost 6 bases, the J end lost 2 bases, and 10 bases lay between the germline ends. This CDR3 is CASRGTLQETQYF. The CDR3 nucleotides are TGTGCCAGCAGAGGGACACTTCAAGAGACCCAGTACTTC. The variable domain in full, completed from reference TRBV2 and TRBJ2-5, reads EPEVTQTPSHQVTQMGQEVILRCVPISNHLYFYWYRQILGQKVEFLVSFYNNEISEKSEIFDDQFSVERPDGSNFTLKIRSTKLEDSAMYFCASRGTLQETQYFGPGTRLLVL.

V and J are TRBV6-5 and TRBJ2-4; the D gene could be TRBD1 or TRBD2 (5 bases each). Trimming pared 0 bases from V and 12 bases from J, leaving 12 bases between. The CDR3 covers 13 residues. Looked up from germline, CDR1 is MNHEY and CDR2 is SVGAGI. For the CDR3, the DNA is TGTGCCAGCAGTTACTCCGGCAGGGACGATCAGTACTTC. This gives the protein CASSYSGRDDQYF.

The V call is TRBV18, the J call TRBJ1-1, with D possibly being TRBD1 (6 bases). The V gene lost 2 bases and the J gene lost 5 bases, with 15 bases spanning the gap. Germline loops: CDR1 KGHSH, CDR2 LQKENI. The CDR3 is made up of 15 amino acids. The CDR3 reads CASSPERGVRTEAFF. The CDR3 region has the DNA TGTGCCAGCTCACCAGAGAGGGGGGTACGGACTGAAGCTTTCTTT.

The chain carries TRBV25-1 and TRBJ1-6; no firm D call. CDR3 length: 15 amino acids. Germline V gene lookup returns CDR1 MGHDK and CDR2 SYGVNS. Between the trimmed V and J ends, which lost 1 base and 6 bases, there was a span of 10 bases. The CDR3 sequence: CASSELEGFNSPLHF. CDR3 in DNA: TGTGCCAGCAGTGAATTAGAGGGATTTAATTCACCCCTCCACTTT. The complete variable domain, with remaining parts taken from reference TRBV25-1 and TRBJ1-6, reads EADIYQTPRYLVIGTGKKITLECSQTMGHDKMYWYQQDPGMELHLIHYSYGVNSTEKGDLSSESTVSRIRTEHFPLTLESARPSHTSQYLCASSELEGFNSPLHFGNGTRLTVT.

This clone occurred once. Other DNA sequences in this specimen translate into the identical CDR3. The chain employs TRBV7-2 and TRBJ2-1; 12 nucleotides line up with TRBD2. The CDR3 sequence is 15 residues long. Germline CDR1 and CDR2: SGHTA and FQGNSA. V shed 3 bases, J shed 3 bases, and the junction held 0 bases outside the gene matches. The CDR3: CASSLGLAGYNEQFF. DNA of the CDR3: TGTGCCAGCAGCTTGGGACTAGCGGGCTACAATGAGCAGTTCTTC.

DNA for the CDR3: TGTGCCAGCAGCTCCGGCCGACAGGGGAACTATGGCTACACCTTC. Translated, it gives CASSSGRQGNYGYTF. The chain couples TRBV13 to TRBJ1-2; 8 nucleotides line up with TRBD1. The CDR3 is made up of 15 amino acids. With V trimmed by 4 bases and J by 2 bases, 6 bases remained unmatched. Germline CDR1 reads PRHDT; CDR2 reads FYEKMQ (reference sequence).

The CDR3 sequence is CASASRANQPQHF. Here the CDR3 DNA reads TGTGCCAGCGCGTCCAGGGCCAATCAGCCCCAGCATTTT. J is TRBJ1-5 and V is TRBV6-1; D might be TRBD1 (5 bases). The V gene's germline CDR1 is MNHNS and CDR2 SASEGT. The CDR3 loop spans 13 amino acids. Trimming shortened V by 8 bases and J by 3 bases, and 11 bases separated the two germline ends.